This TCR beta chain stems from a study of T cells in tumors after PD-1 blockade. Study context: A subset received ongoing vismodegib 150 mg daily alongside anti-PD-1 therapy. Study-level findings and limits: Around 37% of tumor TCR clonotypes were also found in blood.

Some clones are missing from TCRdb's copy, which holds only in-frame ones; the method was immunoSEQ multiplex PCR. Here the sample spans 45,000 or so clones, 65% to 80% being singletons. V was trimmed by 7 bases and J by 5 bases, leaving 15 bases between them. CDR3 length: 14 residues. Looked up from germline, CDR1 is LNHDA and CDR2 is SQIVND (reference sequence). Details on this clone: The antigen remains unidentified.

Genomic DNA template from tumor biopsies or peripheral blood, 616 ng to 6,004 ng input. The source material was PBMCs, sampled before anti-PD-1 therapy. The genes are TRBV19 and TRBJ2-1, with D possibly TRBD1 on 5 matching bases. This sequence originates from a human donor with advanced basal cell or squamous cell carcinoma (not recorded which). The CDR3 loop reads CASTGGAFHNEQFF. CDR3 nucleotides: TGTGCCAGTACCGGTGGGGCATTTCACAATGAGCAGTTCTTC. Looking up the rest from reference TRBV19 and TRBJ2-1 gives the full variable domain: DGGITQSPKYLFRKEGQNVTLSCEQNLNHDAMYWYRQDPGQGLRLIYYSQIVNDFQKGDIAEGYSVSREKKESFPLTVTSAQKNPTAFYLCASTGGAFHNEQFFGPGTRLTVL.